The rows below give T cell receptor beta chains drawn from one sample of a study of beta chain features in type 1 diabetes. Assay: immunoSEQ multiplex PCR; the TCRdb copy retains only in-frame clones and omits some. The sample yields about 330,000 clones, 8% to 13% seen once. Specimen: naive CD4+ T cells from blood. The receptor set was obtained from a woman in her twenties or thirties in good health. Each CDR3 is given with its conserved first and last residue. Fields, in order: J gene, clone size, D gene, V gene, CDR3 DNA, CDR3 protein. D genes are given only for firm matches. The size entry is marked missing in some rows and otherwise reads once, few, many or a size class.

>TRBJ2-1|NA|TRBD2|TRBV5-6
TGTGCCAGCAGCTTGATCAGCGGGAGGGATGAGCAGTTCTTC
CASSLISGRDEQFF
>TRBJ1-5|NA|NA|TRBV30
TGTGCCTGGAGTGTGCCCGGGGGGCCCCAGCATTTT
CAWSVPGGPQHF
>TRBJ2-7|NA|NA|TRBV2
TGTGCCAGCAGTGAGTACAGGGTGGGTTACGAGCAGTACTTC
CASSEYRVGYEQYF
>TRBJ1-2|few|TRBD1|TRBV18
TGTGCCAGCTCACCGGGACAGGGTAGCTATGGCTACACCTTC
CASSPGQGSYGYTF
>TRBJ2-3|NA|TRBD2|TRBV7-9
TGTGCCAGCAGCTTAGCGTGGACTAGCGCTAGGGATACGCAGTATTTT
CASSLAWTSARDTQYF
>TRBJ2-7|few|TRBD2|TRBV9
TGTGCCAGCAGCGTATATAGCGGGGCCTACGAGCAGTACTTC
CASSVYSGAYEQYF
>TRBJ2-7|NA|TRBD1|TRBV14
TGTGCCAGCAGCCCGCCGGGACAGGTCAACTACGAGCAGTACTTC
CASSPPGQVNYEQYF
>TRBJ2-7|few|NA|TRBV7-2
TGTGCCAGCAGCTTCTCCAGTACCTACGAGCAGTACTTC
CASSFSSTYEQYF
>TRBJ2-1|NA|NA|TRBV5-1
TGCGCCAGCAGCTTGGCCAGTCAGGGGCATGAGCAGTTCTTC
CASSLASQGHEQFF
>TRBJ2-3|NA|TRBD2|TRBV29-1
TGCAGCGTTGGTGGGGCGGGAGGTGGCACAGATACGCAGTATTTT
CSVGGAGGGTDTQYF
>TRBJ2-3|few|TRBD1|TRBV10-3
TGTGCCATCAGCTGGACAGGCGCTAGCACAGATACGCAGTATTTT
CAISWTGASTDTQYF
>TRBJ2-4|NA|NA|TRBV19
TGTGCCGCAGAGACATACCGGGGCATTCAGTACTTC
CAAETYRGIQYF
>TRBJ1-2|few|TRBD1|TRBV6-5
TGTGCCAGCAGTTCCCCGGGACAGACCTTCTATGGCTACACCTTC
CASSSPGQTFYGYTF
>TRBJ2-5|NA|TRBD2|TRBV5-6
TGTGCCAGCAGCTTGGATAGCGGGAGAGGGGAGACCCAGTACTTC
CASSLDSGRGETQYF
>TRBJ1-2|few|TRBD1|TRBV18
TGTGCCAGCTCAACGACAGGGCCTAACTATGGCTACACCTTC
CASSTTGPNYGYTF
>TRBJ2-2|NA|TRBD2|TRBV28
TGTGCCAGCAGTCCATCCTCTGGACTAGCGGGAGCCGTCGGGGAGCTGTTTTTT
CASSPSSGLAGAVGELFF
>TRBJ2-2|NA|NA|TRBV19
TGTGCCAGTATGTTTGCGGGATACACCGGGGAGCTGTTTTTT
CASMFAGYTGELFF
>TRBJ2-7|few|TRBD2|TRBV7-7
TGTGCTAGCAGCTTAGGGACTAGCGGGAGTGAAGAGCAGTACTTC
CASSLGTSGSEEQYF
>TRBJ2-3|NA|NA|TRBV4-3
TGCGCCAGCAGCCCATACAGGTTCTTATTCACAGATACGCAGTATTTT
CASSPYRFLFTDTQYF
>TRBJ2-1|NA|TRBD2|TRBV19
TGTGCCAGTAGACGCGAACTAGCGGGAGTGGGGGAGCAGTTCTTC
CASRRELAGVGEQFF
>TRBJ2-2|NA|TRBD2|TRBV14
TGTGCCAGCAGCCGACGCGGGAGGTATCCCGGGGAGCTGTTTTTT
CASSRRGRYPGELFF
>TRBJ2-1|NA|TRBD1|TRBV6-5
TGTGCCAGCAAGGGACAGGGGGCCTACAATGAGCAGTTCTTC
CASKGQGAYNEQFF
>TRBJ2-3|few|NA|TRBV28
TGTGCCAGCAGTCCCCTGACTAGTGTTTCAGATACGCAGTATTTT
CASSPLTSVSDTQYF
>TRBJ2-1|NA|NA|TRBV7-9
TGTGCCAGCAGCTTACGCGGAGGGCCCTACAATGAGCAGTTCTTC
CASSLRGGPYNEQFF
>TRBJ2-5|NA|NA|TRBV7-3
TGTGCCAGCAGCTTGGCGCAGGGGGGCGAGACCCAGTACTTC
CASSLAQGGETQYF
>TRBJ1-5|NA|TRBD1|TRBV9
TGTGCCAGCAGCGTAGAAGGACAGGGGAATCAGCCCCAGCATTTT
CASSVEGQGNQPQHF
>TRBJ1-5|NA|NA|TRBV18
TGTGCCAGCTCACCGCCCGGGGTTGGGGATCAGCCCCAGCATTTT
CASSPPGVGDQPQHF
>TRBJ2-3|few|TRBD2|TRBV28
TGTGCCAGCAGTTTAGTTAGCGGGACAGATACGCAGTATTTT
CASSLVSGTDTQYF
>TRBJ2-5|few|NA|TRBV4-2
TGTGCCAGCAGCATCTCCCAAGAGACCCAGTACTTC
CASSISQETQYF
>TRBJ2-7|NA|NA|TRBV7-8
TGTGCCAGCAGCTTAGTCCCAGCCTACGAGCAGTACTTC
CASSLVPAYEQYF
>TRBJ2-7|few|NA|TRBV4-3
TGCGCCAGCAGCCACGGACAGAACTACGAGCAGTACTTC
CASSHGQNYEQYF
>TRBJ2-5|few|NA|TRBV30
TGTGCCTGGAGTGTAGGGGAAGTGGAGACCCAGTACTTC
CAWSVGEVETQYF
>TRBJ2-3|few|NA|TRBV6-5
TGTGCCAGCAGTTACGTGGGCAGGGGCCCAGATACGCAGTATTTT
CASSYVGRGPDTQYF
>TRBJ1-1|NA|NA|TRBV4-1
TGCGCCAGCAGCCGACCGGGACAGAACACTGAAGCTTTCTTT
CASSRPGQNTEAFF
>TRBJ2-5|few|NA|TRBV5-1
TGCGCCAGCGCCACGGTGGCGGTCCAAGAGACCCAGTACTTC
CASATVAVQETQYF
>TRBJ2-1|NA|TRBD1|TRBV19
TGTGCCAGTAAAGTGGACAGGGGAACCTACAATGAGCAGTTCTTC
CASKVDRGTYNEQFF
>TRBJ2-1|NA|TRBD2|TRBV28
TGTGCCAGCAGGGGACTAGCGGGAGTCCGTGAGCAGTTCTTC
CASRGLAGVREQFF
>TRBJ2-3|few|NA|TRBV28
TGTGCCAGCAGGGAAGCGGGCAGAACCACAGATACGCAGTATTTT
CASREAGRTTDTQYF
>TRBJ2-6|NA|NA|TRBV5-1
TGCGCCAGCAGCTTGGAGGCAGGATTACTCTCTGGGGCCAACGTCCTGACTTTC
CASSLEAGLLSGANVLTF
>TRBJ2-1|NA|TRBD2|TRBV19
TGTGCCAGTAGTACCCGGACTAGCGGGTACCACAATGAGCAGTTCTTC
CASSTRTSGYHNEQFF
>TRBJ2-3|NA|TRBD2|TRBV4-3
TGCGCCAGCAGCCAAGATTTCCTAGCGGGAAATACGCAGTATTTT
CASSQDFLAGNTQYF
>TRBJ2-4|NA|NA|TRBV7-2
TGTGCCAGCAGCTTTAGCAGGGCGAACATTCAGTACTTC
CASSFSRANIQYF
>TRBJ2-1|NA|TRBD2|TRBV27
TGTGCCAGCAGCCCCTCGGGACTAGCGGACTACAATGAGCAGTTCTTC
CASSPSGLADYNEQFF
>TRBJ2-1|few|TRBD1|TRBV28
TGTGCCAGCAGTACACAGGGGTACAATGAGCAGTTCTTC
CASSTQGYNEQFF
>TRBJ2-7|few|TRBD2|TRBV7-2
TGTGCCAGCAGCTTGTACGGACTAGCGGGAGGCTCCGGCGAGCAGTACTTC
CASSLYGLAGGSGEQYF